The rows below give T cell receptor beta chains drawn from one sample of a study of blood T cell repertoires in COVID-19. This table comes from immunoSEQ multiplex PCR, and its TCRdb copy is limited to in-frame clones, with some not included. The profile shows over 300,000 clones, more than 80% of them singletons. The sequencing input was peripheral blood. These receptors all come from a young man who had recovered from COVID-19. The CDR3 runs from the conserved cysteine through the conserved F or W. The D gene is left open where the match is weak. Clone size, where shown, is once, few, many, or a class for clones that have expanded.

V gene,D gene,clone size,J gene,CDR3 length,CDR3 DNA,CDR3 protein
TRBV18,NA,NA,TRBJ1-1,14,TGTGCCAGCTCAGGGGACTTAAAAAGTCCTGAAGCTTTCTTT,CASSGDLKSPEAFF
TRBV5-1,TRBD1,NA,TRBJ1-2,13,TGCGCCAGCAGCTATTACCGGGACAGGGGCCTAACCTTC,CASSYYRDRGLTF
TRBV7-3,NA,NA,TRBJ2-3,15,TGTGCCAGCAGCCCTCGTTTGGGGGGGCAAGATACGCAGTATTTT,CASSPRLGGQDTQYF
TRBV5-4,TRBD1,NA,TRBJ2-7,15,TGTGCCAGCAGCTGGGGACAGGGGGCTACCTACGAGCAGTACTTC,CASSWGQGATYEQYF
TRBV9,NA,NA,TRBJ2-3,15,TGTGCCAGCAGCGTAGGTGGGGCTCGCACAGATACGCAGTATTTT,CASSVGGARTDTQYF
TRBV12-3/TRBV12-4,NA,NA,TRBJ2-5,11,TGTGCCAGCAGTCACAGAGAGTCCCAGTACTTC,CASSHRESQYF
TRBV4-3,TRBD1,NA,TRBJ1-2,15,TGCGCCAGCAGTCACCGGGACAGGGGGAATGGAGGCTACACCTTC,CASSHRDRGNGGYTF
TRBV6-6,TRBD2,NA,TRBJ2-7,12,TGTGCCAGCACCTACCCTAGCGGAAGGAAGTACTTC,CASTYPSGRKYF
TRBV25-1,NA,NA,TRBJ1-4,13,TGTGCCAGCAGACAGGGTAGGAATGAAAAACTGTTTTTT,CASRQGRNEKLFF
TRBV6-5,TRBD1,once,TRBJ2-7,13,TGTGCCAGCACAAGGACAGGTCATTACGAGCAGTACTTC,CASTRTGHYEQYF
TRBV9,TRBD1,NA,TRBJ2-2,16,TGTGCCAGCAGCTACCTTGGGACAGGGGGCCCCGGGGAGCTGTTTTTT,CASSYLGTGGPGELFF
TRBV7-3,TRBD1,NA,TRBJ1-1,15,TGTGCCAGCAGCTCTACCGGGACAGGGGACACTGAAGCTTTCTTT,CASSSTGTGDTEAFF
TRBV30,NA,NA,TRBJ1-5,12,TGTGCCTGGGGACAGTCCAATCAGCCCCAGCATTTT,CAWGQSNQPQHF
TRBV19,TRBD1,NA,TRBJ1-1,14,TGTGCCAGTAGTACAGGGGGCATGAACACTGAAGCTTTCTTT,CASSTGGMNTEAFF
TRBV5-6,NA,NA,TRBJ2-3,14,TGTGCCAGCAGCTTGGACTTTAGCACAGATACGCAGTATTTT,CASSLDFSTDTQYF
TRBV6-5,NA,NA,TRBJ2-5,15,TGTGCCAGCAGTTACGCGGGGATCAACCAAGAGACCCAGTACTTC,CASSYAGINQETQYF
TRBV25-1,TRBD1,NA,TRBJ2-1,15,TGTGCCAGCAGTTACAGGGGGAGCCCGTACAATGAGCAGTTCTTC,CASSYRGSPYNEQFF
TRBV6-2/TRBV6-3,NA,NA,TRBJ1-2,13,TGTGCCAGCAGTTACTCTTGGGAGGATGGCTACACCTTC,CASSYSWEDGYTF
TRBV29-1,NA,NA,TRBJ2-4,11,TGCAGCCTCTCCGAGGGAAACATTCAGTACTTC,CSLSEGNIQYF
TRBV4-2,NA,NA,TRBJ2-1,15,TGTGCCAGCAGCCAAACACAGGGGGGGAACAATGAGCAGTTCTTC,CASSQTQGGNNEQFF
TRBV18,NA,NA,TRBJ2-7,14,TGTGCCAGCTCACCACCGATGGCTCTCTACGAGCAGTACTTC,CASSPPMALYEQYF
TRBV6-2/TRBV6-3,NA,NA,TRBJ2-3,15,TGTGCCAGCAGTTATGGGTCAGGTAGCACAGATACGCAGTATTTT,CASSYGSGSTDTQYF
TRBV29-1,TRBD2,NA,TRBJ2-1,20,TGCAGCGTTGAGGGGACTAGCGGGAGGTTCGGCGACCACTCCTACAATGAGCAGTTCTTC,CSVEGTSGRFGDHSYNEQFF
TRBV5-6,NA,NA,TRBJ2-7,12,TGTGCCAGCAGCCGGTCGGGCTACGAGCAGTACTTC,CASSRSGYEQYF
TRBV18,TRBD1,few,TRBJ1-1,16,TGTGCCAGCTCACCACCAAGTAACAGGGGGAACACTGAAGCTTTCTTT,CASSPPSNRGNTEAFF
TRBV5-1,TRBD1,NA,TRBJ2-5,14,TGCGCCAGCAGCCCCGGACAGGGGCAAGAGACCCAGTACTTC,CASSPGQGQETQYF
TRBV5-6,TRBD1,NA,TRBJ1-2,14,TGTGCCAGCAGCTTACAGGGGCCTAACTATGGCTACACCTTC,CASSLQGPNYGYTF
TRBV2,NA,few,TRBJ1-3,16,TGTGCCAGCAGCAACAGCTTCCCCAATTCTGGAAACACCATATATTTT,CASSNSFPNSGNTIYF
TRBV29-1,NA,NA,TRBJ1-3,16,TGCAGCGTCGAGGGGAAGGGGGATCCTCCTGGAAACACCATATATTTT,CSVEGKGDPPGNTIYF
TRBV6-2/TRBV6-3,NA,NA,TRBJ2-1,15,TGTGCCAGCAGTCCACAGGGACACCAGTTCAATGAGCAGTTCTTC,CASSPQGHQFNEQFF
TRBV2,TRBD1,NA,TRBJ1-2,16,TGTGCCAGCAGGCCCACTTTACAGGGGGCGAAGGGAGGCTACACCTTC,CASRPTLQGAKGGYTF
TRBV5-4,TRBD2,NA,TRBJ2-5,14,TGTGCCAGCAGCGGCCGGGAGGATGGAGAGACCCAGTACTTC,CASSGREDGETQYF